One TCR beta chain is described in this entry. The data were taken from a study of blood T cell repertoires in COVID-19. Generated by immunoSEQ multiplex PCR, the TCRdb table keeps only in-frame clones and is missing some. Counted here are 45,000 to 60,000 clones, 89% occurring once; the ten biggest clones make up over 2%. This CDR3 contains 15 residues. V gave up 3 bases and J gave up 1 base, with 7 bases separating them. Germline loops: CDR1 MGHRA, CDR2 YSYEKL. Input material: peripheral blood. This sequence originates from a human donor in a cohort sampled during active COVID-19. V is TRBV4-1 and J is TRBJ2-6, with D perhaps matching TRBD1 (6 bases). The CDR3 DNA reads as TGCGCCAGCAGCCAGACAGGATCTGGGGCCAACGTCCTGACTTTC. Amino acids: CASSQTGSGANVLTF.